A single sample gave rise to the 23 T cell receptor beta chains below, sequenced in a study of coeliac disease. Repertoires were generated with immunoSEQ multiplex PCR, while TCRdb's copy carries only in-frame clones and drops some. The sample records thousands of clones, approximately 60% being singletons. The material sequenced was intraepithelial lymphocytes from the gut. The receptor source for this set is a woman younger than 30 with active celiac disease.

Notes on this clone: At one end the junction does not follow the germline gene, possibly because of a read error. The chain carries TRBV11-2 and TRBJ2-7; 9 bases fit TRBD2. CDR1 is SGHAT, CDR2 FQNNGV, per germline. The CDR3 sequence is 15 residues long. CDR3 region: CAGSFGLAGTYEQYF. The CDR3 DNA reads as TGTGCCGGCAGCTTTGGGCTAGCGGGGACCTACGAGCAGTACTTC. Using reference TRBV11-2 and TRBJ2-7 for the parts outside the CDR3, the full variable domain is EAGVAQSPRYKIIEKRQSVAFWCNPISGHATLYWYQQILGQGPKLLIQFQNNGVVDDSQLPKDRFSAERLKGVDSTLKIQPAKLEDSAVYLCAGSFGLAGTYEQYFGPGTRLTVT.

This chain uses TRBV28 with TRBJ2-5; 10 nucleotides match TRBD2. The J call may be in error: the DNA end matches TRBJ2-7 better. This CDR3 is 15 amino acids long. Germline CDR1 reads MDHEN; CDR2 reads SYDVKM. The CDR3 spells CASTPLAGLYYEQYF. The CDR3 DNA sequence: TGTGCCAGCACCCCACTAGCGGGGCTTTACTACGAGCAGTACTTC.

This clone was detected once. The V and J genes are TRBV27 and TRBJ2-7; 10 bases match TRBD1. CDR1 is MNHEY and CDR2 is SMNVEV in the germline V gene (reference sequence). The CDR3 length is 14 residues. Trimming removed 6 bases from V and 3 bases from J; junction bases left unmatched: 5. In DNA form, the CDR3 reads TGTGCCAGCAGGCCCGGGACAGGGGACTACGAGCAGTACTTC. Translated, it gives CASRPGTGDYEQYF.

This clone came up a few times. The chain couples TRBV5-6 to TRBJ2-1, with TRBD2 as a possible D gene (5 bases). Germline V lookup: CDR1 SGHDT, CDR2 YYEEEE. This CDR3 contains 15 residues. Trimming stripped 0 bases from V and 7 bases from J, with 14 bases between. This chain's CDR3 is CASSLEGEGRNEQFF. The CDR3, as DNA: TGTGCCAGCAGCTTGGAGGGAGAGGGTAGGAATGAGCAGTTCTTC.

The chain employs TRBV6-1 and TRBJ1-2, with D possibly TRBD1 on 5 matching bases. With 10 bases removed from V and 5 bases from J, the gap between germline ends came to 17 bases. This CDR3 has 13 residues. CDR1 is MNHNS, CDR2 SASEGT, per germline. The CDR3 is CATPRLEGYGYTF. DNA for the CDR3: TGTGCCACACCGAGACTGGAGGGGTATGGCTACACCTTC.

In this sample, this clone turned up a few times. The CDR3 region is CASSHREANYGYTF. DNA of the CDR3: TGCGCCAGCAGCCATCGAGAAGCTAACTATGGCTACACCTTC. This chain links TRBV4-1 with TRBJ1-2; D remains unclear. The V gene lost 3 bases and the J gene lost 0 bases, with 8 bases spanning the gap. The germline V gene encodes CDR1 MGHRA and CDR2 YSYEKL. This CDR3 contains 14 residues.

This chain uses TRBV5-6 with TRBJ2-6; D is unresolved. CDR1 and CDR2 (germline): SGHDT, YYEEEE. The CDR3 runs 14 residues. The V and J ends lost 7 bases and 5 bases respectively, with 13 bases between them. CDR3 sequence reads: CASVSQSRANVLTF. CDR3 nucleotides: TGTGCCAGCGTCTCACAAAGTCGGGCCAACGTCCTGACTTTC.

This clone was found a few times. This chain uses TRBV7-9 with TRBJ2-5; a possible D gene is TRBD1 (5 bases). In germline, CDR1 is SEHNR, CDR2 FQNEAQ (reference sequence). Between the trimmed V and J ends, which lost 4 bases and 4 bases, there was a span of 13 bases. The CDR3 covers 14 residues. DNA of the CDR3: TGTGCCAGCAGCTCAAGACAGCCAACAGAGACCCAGTACTTC. As protein: CASSSRQPTETQYF.

This clone occurred a few times. This chain links TRBV19 with TRBJ2-4; TRBD2 might be the D (5 bases). V was clipped by 7 bases and J by 9 bases, with 19 bases between them. The CDR3 is made up of 14 amino acids. Germline-derived CDR1 and CDR2 are LNHDA and SQIVND (reference sequence). The CDR3: CASIDGVAPAIQYF. The CDR3 DNA sequence: TGTGCCAGTATTGACGGGGTAGCCCCAGCCATTCAGTACTTC. Together with reference TRBV19 and TRBJ2-4, the CDR3 gives the full variable domain: DGGITQSPKYLFRKEGQNVTLSCEQNLNHDAMYWYRQDPGQGLRLIYYSQIVNDFQKGDIAEGYSVSREKKESFPLTVTSAQKNPTAFYLCASIDGVAPAIQYFGAGTRLSVL.

This clone is categorized as hyperexpanded. This chain connects TRBV27 to TRBJ1-1, with D perhaps TRBD1 (5 bases). V was trimmed by 10 bases and J by 8 bases, leaving 17 bases between them. The CDR3 runs 12 residues. Germline-derived CDR1 and CDR2 are MNHEY and SMNVEV (reference sequence). The CDR3: CATLCLSGEAFF. In nucleotides, the CDR3 is TGTGCCACCCTTTGCCTTTCAGGGGAAGCTTTCTTT.

The J gene is TRBJ2-7, the V gene TRBV28; 13 bases agree with TRBD2. V lost 5 bases and J lost 5; bases outside the gene matches: 6. This CDR3 spans 15 amino acids. Germline CDR1 and CDR2: MDHEN and SYDVKM. CDR3 DNA sequence: TGTGCCAGCAGTCCCGGACTAGCGGGAGACAACGAGCAGTACTTC. It yields the protein CASSPGLAGDNEQYF.

This chain joins TRBV28 and TRBJ2-7, with D perhaps TRBD1 (5 bases). The CDR3 sequence is 16 residues long. With 3 bases removed from V and 3 bases from J, the gap between germline ends came to 18 bases. The germline CDR1 and CDR2 sequences are MDHEN and SYDVKM. The DNA for the CDR3 is TGTGCCAGCAGTTTCTTTCGACAGTATCTTTTCTACGAGCAGTACTTC. This gives the protein CASSFFRQYLFYEQYF.

The rearrangement links TRBV19 to TRBJ1-1; D might be TRBD1 (6 bases). CDR3 length equals 13 residues. CDR1 is LNHDA and CDR2 is SQIVND in the germline V gene (reference sequence). V lost 4 bases and J 5 bases, leaving 11 bases between the germline ends. CDR3 protein: CASSTQGGTEAFF. The CDR3 coding sequence is TGTGCCAGTAGTACACAGGGTGGTACTGAAGCTTTCTTT.

The chain joins TRBV7-9 to TRBJ2-5; 7 bases are shared with TRBD2. The tail of the sequence fits TRBJ2-7 better, so the J call may be wrong. The CDR3 consists of 17 residues. Germline-derived CDR1 and CDR2 are SEHNR and FQNEAQ (reference sequence). CDR3: CASSPDGAWQGGDEQYF. CDR3 DNA: TGTGCCAGCAGCCCGGATGGTGCGTGGCAGGGAGGGGACGAGCAGTACTTC.

J is TRBJ2-7 and V is TRBV10-3; TRBD2 matches at 7 bases. The ends lost 3 bases at V and 4 bases at J; junction bases unmatched: 12. CDR1 is ENHRY and CDR2 is SYGVKD in the germline V gene. CDR3 size: 16 residues. Here the CDR3 DNA reads TGTGCCATCAGTGATGGGGGGGATTTTCTTAGGTACGAGCAGTACTTC. This encodes CAISDGGDFLRYEQYF.

This clone is medium-sized within its sample. This rearrangement joins TRBV2 to TRBJ2-7; possible D gene TRBD2, 5 bases. V was trimmed by 1 base and J by 3 bases, leaving 13 bases between them. The germline V gene encodes CDR1 SNHLY and CDR2 FYNNEI. The CDR3 extends over 15 amino acids. CDR3 DNA: TGTGCCAGCAGTGAAGTAGAGGGTCTCTACTACGAGCAGTACTTC. Its translation is CASSEVEGLYYEQYF.

The chain links TRBV9 to TRBJ2-3; TRBD2 matches at 7 bases. V shed 4 bases, J shed 1 base, and the junction held 6 bases outside the gene matches. Germline V gives CDR1 SGDLS, CDR2 YYNGEE. CDR3 size: 15 residues. In DNA form, the CDR3 reads TGTGCCAGCAGCATCTGGGCGGGGGGCACAGATACGCAGTATTTT. Amino acids: CASSIWAGGTDTQYF.

This clone was counted between two and nine times. The rearrangement joins TRBV6-6 to TRBJ1-2, with D maybe TRBD1 (6 bases). V was pared by 6 bases and J by 0 bases, with 14 bases between. The CDR3 loop spans 15 amino acids. Germline V gives CDR1 MNHNY, CDR2 SVGAGI (reference sequence). The CDR3 sequence: CASRIDRRSNYGYTF. Written as DNA, the CDR3 is TGTGCCAGCAGGATCGACAGGCGTTCTAACTATGGCTACACCTTC.

V is TRBV19 and J is TRBJ2-1; unclear D gene. Germline lookup yields CDR1 LNHDA and CDR2 SQIVND (reference sequence). V was trimmed by 7 bases and J by 6 bases, leaving 10 bases between them. There are 12 residues in the CDR3. CDR3 coding DNA: TGTGCCAGTAACTCGTGGTCCAATGAGCAGTTCTTC. It encodes CASNSWSNEQFF.

The genes are TRBV19 and TRBJ2-7; 14 nucleotides line up with TRBD2. Trimming removed 4 bases from V and 7 bases from J; junction bases left unmatched: 15. This CDR3 has 18 residues. Per the germline V gene, CDR1 is LNHDA and CDR2 is SQIVND (reference sequence). The CDR3, as DNA: TGTGCCAGTAGTACCCAATGGACTAGCGGGAGGAATCGGGGAGAGCAGTACTTC. It encodes CASSTQWTSGRNRGEQYF.

The V gene is TRBV27, the J gene TRBJ2-4; a possible D gene is TRBD1 (6 bases). The CDR3 runs to 15 residues. V lost 6 bases and J 3 bases, leaving 15 bases between the germline ends. Germline CDR1 is MNHEY and CDR2 is SMNVEV (reference sequence). CDR3: CASSLVQGYKNIQYF. DNA of the CDR3: TGTGCCAGCAGCTTAGTACAGGGATACAAAAACATTCAGTACTTC.

The V and J genes are TRBV7-8 and TRBJ2-3, with 8 bases matching TRBD2. Germline assignment: CDR1 SGHVS and CDR2 FQNEAQ. The CDR3 consists of 15 residues. The V and J ends lost 5 bases and 7 bases, in that order; junction bases with no gene match: 11. The CDR3 DNA is TGTGCCAGCAGCCTTAGCGGGACCCCGCCCCATACGCAGTATTTT. Its translation: CASSLSGTPPHTQYF.

V and J are TRBV7-9 and TRBJ2-7, with D uncertain. The CDR3 length is 15 residues. Trimming took off 3 bases at V and 6 bases at J, with 18 bases between the two ends. Per germline, CDR1 SEHNR and CDR2 FQNEAQ (reference sequence). The CDR3 sequence: CASSFSKRYVLEQYF. In nucleotides, the CDR3 is TGTGCCAGCAGCTTCTCAAAGCGATACGTACTCGAGCAGTACTTC.